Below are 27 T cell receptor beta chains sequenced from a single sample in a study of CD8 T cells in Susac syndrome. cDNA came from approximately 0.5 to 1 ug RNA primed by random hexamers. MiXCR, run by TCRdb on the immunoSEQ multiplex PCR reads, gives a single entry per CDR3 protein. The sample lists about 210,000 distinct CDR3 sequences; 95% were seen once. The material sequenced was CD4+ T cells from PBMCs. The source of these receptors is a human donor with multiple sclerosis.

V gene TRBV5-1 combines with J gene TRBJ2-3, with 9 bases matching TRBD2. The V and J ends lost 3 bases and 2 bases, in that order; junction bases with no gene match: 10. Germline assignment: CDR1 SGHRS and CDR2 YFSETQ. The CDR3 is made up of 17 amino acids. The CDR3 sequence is CASSSTSLAGNTDTQYF. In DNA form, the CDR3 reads TGCGCCAGCAGCTCAACCAGTCTAGCGGGGAACACAGATACGCAGTATTTT.

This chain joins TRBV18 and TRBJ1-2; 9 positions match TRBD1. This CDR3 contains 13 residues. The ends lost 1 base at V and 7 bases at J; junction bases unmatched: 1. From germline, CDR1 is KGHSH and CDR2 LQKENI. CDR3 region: CASSPRDRVGYTF. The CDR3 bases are TGTGCCAGCTCACCACGGGACAGGGTTGGCTACACCTTC.

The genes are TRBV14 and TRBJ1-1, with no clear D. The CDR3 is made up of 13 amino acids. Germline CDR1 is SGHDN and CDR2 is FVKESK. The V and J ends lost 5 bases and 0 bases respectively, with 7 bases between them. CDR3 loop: CASSTEMNTEAFF. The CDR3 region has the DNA TGTGCCAGCAGCACGGAGATGAACACTGAAGCTTTCTTT.

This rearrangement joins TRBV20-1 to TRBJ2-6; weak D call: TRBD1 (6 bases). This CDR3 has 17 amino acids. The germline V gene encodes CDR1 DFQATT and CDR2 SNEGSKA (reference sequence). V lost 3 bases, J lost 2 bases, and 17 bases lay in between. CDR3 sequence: CSARGPGAGTGANVLTF. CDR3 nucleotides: TGCAGTGCTAGGGGTCCAGGGGCAGGAACTGGGGCCAACGTCCTGACTTTC.

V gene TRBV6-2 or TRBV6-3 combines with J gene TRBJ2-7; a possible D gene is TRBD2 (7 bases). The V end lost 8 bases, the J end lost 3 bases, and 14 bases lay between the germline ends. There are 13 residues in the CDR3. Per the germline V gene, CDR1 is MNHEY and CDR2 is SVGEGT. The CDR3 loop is CASGRGGLYEQYF. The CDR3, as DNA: TGTGCCAGCGGCAGGGGAGGGCTCTACGAGCAGTACTTC.

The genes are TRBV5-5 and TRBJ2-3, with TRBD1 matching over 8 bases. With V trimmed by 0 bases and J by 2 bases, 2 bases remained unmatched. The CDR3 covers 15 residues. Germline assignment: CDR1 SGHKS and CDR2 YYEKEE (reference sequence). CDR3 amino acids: CASSLGTGYTDTQYF. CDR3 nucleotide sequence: TGTGCCAGCAGCTTGGGGACAGGGTACACAGATACGCAGTATTTT.

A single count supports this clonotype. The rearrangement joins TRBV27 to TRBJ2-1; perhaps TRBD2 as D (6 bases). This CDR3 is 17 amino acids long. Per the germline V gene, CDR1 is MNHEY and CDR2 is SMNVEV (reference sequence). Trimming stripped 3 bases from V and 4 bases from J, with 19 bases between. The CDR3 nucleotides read TGTGCCAGCAGTTTGGAAAATCCCGGGACTGCTTACAATGAGCAGTTCTTC. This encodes CASSLENPGTAYNEQFF.

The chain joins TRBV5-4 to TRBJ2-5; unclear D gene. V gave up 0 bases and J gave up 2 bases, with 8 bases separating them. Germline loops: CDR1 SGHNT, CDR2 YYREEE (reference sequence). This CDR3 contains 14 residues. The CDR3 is CASSLGSRQETQYF. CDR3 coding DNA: TGTGCCAGCAGCTTGGGCAGTCGGCAAGAGACCCAGTACTTC.

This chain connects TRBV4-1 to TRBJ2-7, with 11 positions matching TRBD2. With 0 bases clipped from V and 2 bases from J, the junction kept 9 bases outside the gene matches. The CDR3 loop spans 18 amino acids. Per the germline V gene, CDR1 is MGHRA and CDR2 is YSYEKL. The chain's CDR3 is CASSQDVVLAGAPYEQYF. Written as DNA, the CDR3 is TGCGCCAGCAGCCAAGACGTGGTACTAGCGGGAGCCCCCTACGAGCAGTACTTC.

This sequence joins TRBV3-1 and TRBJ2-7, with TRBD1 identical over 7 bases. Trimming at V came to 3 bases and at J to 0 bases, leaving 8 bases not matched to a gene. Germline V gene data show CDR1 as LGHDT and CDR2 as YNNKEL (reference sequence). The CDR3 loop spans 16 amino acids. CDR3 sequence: CASSHYTTGSSYEQYF. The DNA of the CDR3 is TGTGCCAGCAGCCACTATACGACAGGGAGCTCCTACGAGCAGTACTTC.

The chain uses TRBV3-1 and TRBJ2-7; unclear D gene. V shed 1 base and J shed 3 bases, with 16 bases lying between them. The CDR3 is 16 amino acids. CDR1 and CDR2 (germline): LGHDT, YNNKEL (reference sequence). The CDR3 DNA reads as TGTGCCAGCAGCCAAGGTCCACCCAGATCTGGCTACGAGCAGTACTTC. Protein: CASSQGPPRSGYEQYF.

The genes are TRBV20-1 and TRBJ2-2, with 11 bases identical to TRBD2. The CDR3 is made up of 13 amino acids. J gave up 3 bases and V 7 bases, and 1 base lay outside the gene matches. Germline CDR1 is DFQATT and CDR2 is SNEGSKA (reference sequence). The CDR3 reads CSGSGGDTGELFF. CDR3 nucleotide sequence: TGCAGTGGTAGCGGGGGGGACACCGGGGAGCTGTTTTTT.

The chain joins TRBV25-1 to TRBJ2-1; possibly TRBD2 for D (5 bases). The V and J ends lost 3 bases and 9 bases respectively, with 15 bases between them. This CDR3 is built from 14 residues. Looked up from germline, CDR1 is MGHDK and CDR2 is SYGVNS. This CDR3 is CASSDNGERFEQFF. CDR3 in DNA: TGTGCCAGCAGTGATAACGGGGAGAGGTTTGAGCAGTTCTTC.

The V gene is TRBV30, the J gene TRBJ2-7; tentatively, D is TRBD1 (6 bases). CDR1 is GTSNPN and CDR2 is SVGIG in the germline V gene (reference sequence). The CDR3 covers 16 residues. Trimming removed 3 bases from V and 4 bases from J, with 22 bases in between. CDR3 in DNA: TGTGCCTGGAGCCACCCCTCACCCCGCGACAGGTACGAGCAGTACTTC. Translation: CAWSHPSPRDRYEQYF. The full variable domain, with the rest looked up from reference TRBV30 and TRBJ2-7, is SQTIHQWPATLVQPVGSPLSLECTVEGTSNPNLYWYRQAAGRGLQLLFYSVGIGQISSEVPQNLSASRPQDRQFILSSKKLLLSDSGFYLCAWSHPSPRDRYEQYFGPGTRLTVT.

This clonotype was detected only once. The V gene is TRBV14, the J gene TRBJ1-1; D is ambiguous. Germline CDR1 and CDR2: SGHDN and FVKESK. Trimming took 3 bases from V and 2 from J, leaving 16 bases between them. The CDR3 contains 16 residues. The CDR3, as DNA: TGTGCCAGCAGCCACCCAAGCGGGATGGCTAACACTGAAGCTTTCTTT. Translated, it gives CASSHPSGMANTEAFF. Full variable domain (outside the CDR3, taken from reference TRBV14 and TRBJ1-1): EAGVTQFPSHSVIEKGQTVTLRCDPISGHDNLYWYRRVMGKEIKFLLHFVKESKQDESGMPNNRFLAERTGGTYSTLKVQPAELEDSGVYFCASSHPSGMANTEAFFGQGTRLTVV.

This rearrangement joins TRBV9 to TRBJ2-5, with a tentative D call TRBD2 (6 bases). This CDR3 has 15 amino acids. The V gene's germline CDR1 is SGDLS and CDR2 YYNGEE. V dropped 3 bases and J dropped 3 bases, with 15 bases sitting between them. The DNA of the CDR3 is TGTGCCAGCAGCGCCATTCCGGGCGGGGAAGAGACCCAGTACTTC. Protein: CASSAIPGGEETQYF. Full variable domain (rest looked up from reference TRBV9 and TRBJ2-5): DSGVTQTPKHLITATGQRVTLRCSPRSGDLSVYWYQQSLDQGLQFLIQYYNGEERAKGNILERFSAQQFPDLHSELNLSSLELGDSALYFCASSAIPGGEETQYFGPGTRLLVL.

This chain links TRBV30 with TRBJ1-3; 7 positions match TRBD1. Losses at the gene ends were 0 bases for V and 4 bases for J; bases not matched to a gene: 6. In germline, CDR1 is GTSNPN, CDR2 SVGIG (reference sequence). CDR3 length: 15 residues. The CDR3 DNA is TGTGCCTGGAGTGTACGACAGGGTGTGGGAAACACCATATATTTT. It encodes CAWSVRQGVGNTIYF. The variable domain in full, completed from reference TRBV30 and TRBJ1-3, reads SQTIHQWPATLVQPVGSPLSLECTVEGTSNPNLYWYRQAAGRGLQLLFYSVGIGQISSEVPQNLSASRPQDRQFILSSKKLLLSDSGFYLCAWSVRQGVGNTIYFGEGSWLTVV.

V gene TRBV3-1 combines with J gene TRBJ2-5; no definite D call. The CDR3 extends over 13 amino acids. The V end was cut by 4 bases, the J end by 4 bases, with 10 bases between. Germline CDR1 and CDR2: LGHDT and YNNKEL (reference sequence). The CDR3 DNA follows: TGTGCCAGCAGCCGCAGAAGACCAGAGACCCAGTACTTC. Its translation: CASSRRRPETQYF.

CDR3 loop: CASSEIWRGWQFF. The CDR3 DNA reads TGTGCCAGCAGTGAGATATGGAGGGGGTGGCAGTTCTTC. The chain couples TRBV28 to TRBJ2-1, with D possibly being TRBD1 or TRBD2 (6 bases each). There are 13 residues in the CDR3. V was trimmed by 5 bases and J by 12 bases, leaving 17 bases between them. Germline CDR1 reads MDHEN; CDR2 reads SYDVKM.

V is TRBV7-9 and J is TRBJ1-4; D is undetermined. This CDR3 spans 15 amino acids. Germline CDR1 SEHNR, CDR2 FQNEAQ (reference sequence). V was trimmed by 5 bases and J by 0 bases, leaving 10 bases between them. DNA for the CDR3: TGTGCCAGCAGCGATTTACGTCCAACTAATGAAAAACTGTTTTTT. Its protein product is CASSDLRPTNEKLFF.

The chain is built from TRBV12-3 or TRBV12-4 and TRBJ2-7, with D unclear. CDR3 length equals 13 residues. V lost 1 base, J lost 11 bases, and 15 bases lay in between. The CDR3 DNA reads TGTGCCAGCAGTTTAGGGACGCCGAATGGGAAGTACTTC. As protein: CASSLGTPNGKYF.

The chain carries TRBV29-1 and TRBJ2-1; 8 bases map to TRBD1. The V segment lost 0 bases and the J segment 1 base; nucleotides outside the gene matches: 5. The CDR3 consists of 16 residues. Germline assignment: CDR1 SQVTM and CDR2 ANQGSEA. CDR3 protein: CSVEDRYRGSYNEQFF. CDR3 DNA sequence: TGCAGCGTTGAAGATCGTTACAGGGGGTCCTACAATGAGCAGTTCTTC.

The CDR3 DNA is TGTGCCAGCAGTACCCGGACAGGGACCGAGCAGTACTTC. Translated, it gives CASSTRTGTEQYF. The J gene is TRBJ2-7, the V gene TRBV28; 8 bases are shared with TRBD1. The germline V gene has CDR1 MDHEN and CDR2 SYDVKM. The CDR3 loop spans 13 amino acids. Losses at the gene ends were 5 bases for V and 6 bases for J; bases not matched to a gene: 6. Together with reference TRBV28 and TRBJ2-7, the CDR3 gives the full variable domain: DVKVTQSSRYLVKRTGEKVFLECVQDMDHENMFWYRQDPGLGLRLIYFSYDVKMKEKGDIPEGYSVSREKKERFSLILESASTNQTSMYLCASSTRTGTEQYFGPGTRLTVT.

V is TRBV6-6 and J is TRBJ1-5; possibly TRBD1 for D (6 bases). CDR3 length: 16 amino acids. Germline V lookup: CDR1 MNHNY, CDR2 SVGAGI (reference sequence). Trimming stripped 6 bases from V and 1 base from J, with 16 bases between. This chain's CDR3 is CASSHLGQLSNQPQHF. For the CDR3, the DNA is TGTGCCAGCAGCCACTTAGGACAGTTGAGCAATCAGCCCCAGCATTTT.

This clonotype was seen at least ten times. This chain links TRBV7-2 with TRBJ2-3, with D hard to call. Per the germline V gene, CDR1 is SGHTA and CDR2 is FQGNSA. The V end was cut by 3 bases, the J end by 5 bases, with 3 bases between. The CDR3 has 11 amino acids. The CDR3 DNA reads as TGTGCCAGCAGCTTGGAAGATACGCAGTATTTT. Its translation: CASSLEDTQYF. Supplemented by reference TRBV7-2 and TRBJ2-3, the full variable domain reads GAGVSQSPSNKVTEKGKDVELRCDPISGHTALYWYRQSLGQGLEFLIYFQGNSAPDKSGLPSDRFSAERTGGSVSTLTIQRTQQEDSAVYLCASSLEDTQYFGPGTRLTVL.

CDR3 in amino acids: CASIPYRGHNSPLHF. The CDR3 DNA sequence: TGTGCCAGCATTCCCTACCGGGGCCACAATTCACCCCTCCACTTT. This chain uses TRBV2 with TRBJ1-6; D is possibly TRBD1 (5 bases). The ends were cut back, 7 bases at V and 7 bases at J, with 17 bases in the middle. CDR1 and CDR2 (germline): SNHLY, FYNNEI. This CDR3 is built from 15 residues.

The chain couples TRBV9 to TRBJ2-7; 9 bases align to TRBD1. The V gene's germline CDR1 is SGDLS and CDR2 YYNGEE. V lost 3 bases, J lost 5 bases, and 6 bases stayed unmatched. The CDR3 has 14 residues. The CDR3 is CASSADRGNHEQYF. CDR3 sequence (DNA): TGTGCCAGCAGCGCGGACAGGGGAAACCACGAGCAGTACTTC.